This T cell receptor beta chain was sequenced in a study of T cells in Graves' hyperthyroidism and ophthalmopathy. From RNA transcripts, TCR beta CDR3 regions were amplified. TCR CDR3 underwent first-round RT-PCR with the HTBI primer set. TCRdb analysed the multiplex PCR reads with MiXCR anew, one entry per CDR3 protein. The sample lists a few hundred thousand distinct CDR3 sequences, just over 45% occurring once. This clonotype was detected once. Its ends do not fully match the called genes, so a read error is possible. The clonotype was recovered from a woman aged 18-29 years with Graves' hyperthyroidism. Sequencing was done on a sample of peripheral blood or thyroid tissue (not recorded which).

CDR3 in DNA: TGTTCCAGCAGCTCTCCTTTTAAGGGCTACTATGGCTACACCTTC. This translates into CSSSSPFKGYYGYTF. The V and J genes are TRBV7-2 and TRBJ1-2; D unresolved. The CDR3 has 15 amino acids. The germline V gene encodes CDR1 SGHTA and CDR2 FQGNSA.